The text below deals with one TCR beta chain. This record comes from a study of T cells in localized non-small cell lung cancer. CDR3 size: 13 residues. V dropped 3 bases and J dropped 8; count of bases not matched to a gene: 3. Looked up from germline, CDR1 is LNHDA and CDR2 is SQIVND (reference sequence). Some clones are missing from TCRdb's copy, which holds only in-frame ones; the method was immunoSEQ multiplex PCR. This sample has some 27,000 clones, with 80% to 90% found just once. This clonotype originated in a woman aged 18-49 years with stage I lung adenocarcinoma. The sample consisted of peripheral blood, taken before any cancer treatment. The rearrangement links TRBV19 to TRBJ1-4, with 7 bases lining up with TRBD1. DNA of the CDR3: TGTGCCAGTAGTATGCGGACAGGCGAAAAACTGTTTTTT. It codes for CASSMRTGEKLFF.